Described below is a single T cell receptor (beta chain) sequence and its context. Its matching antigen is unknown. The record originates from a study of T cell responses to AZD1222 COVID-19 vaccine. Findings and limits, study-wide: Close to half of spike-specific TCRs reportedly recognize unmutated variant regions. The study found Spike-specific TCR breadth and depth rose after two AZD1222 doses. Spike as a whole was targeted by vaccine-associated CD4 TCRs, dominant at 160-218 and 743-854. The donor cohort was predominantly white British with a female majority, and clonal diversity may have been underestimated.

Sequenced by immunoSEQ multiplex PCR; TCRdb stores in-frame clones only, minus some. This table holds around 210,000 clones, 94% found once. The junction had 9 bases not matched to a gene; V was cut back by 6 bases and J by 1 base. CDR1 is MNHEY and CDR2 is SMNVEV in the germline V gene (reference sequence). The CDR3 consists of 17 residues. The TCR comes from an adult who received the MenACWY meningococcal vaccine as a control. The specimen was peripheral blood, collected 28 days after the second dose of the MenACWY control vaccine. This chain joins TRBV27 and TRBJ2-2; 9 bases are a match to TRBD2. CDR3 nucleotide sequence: TGTGCCAGCAGGTTAGGGAGTAGCGGGGGGAACACCGGGGAGCTGTTTTTT. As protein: CASRLGSSGGNTGELFF.